This T cell receptor beta chain originates from a study of cytomegalovirus exposure and HLA in healthy donors. The germline V gene encodes CDR1 MNHEY and CDR2 SMNVEV (reference sequence). There are 15 residues in the CDR3. The junction had 13 bases not matched to a gene; V was cut back by 6 bases and J by 8 bases. Study-level results: A later analysis linked some 17,000 TCR beta sequences to HLA alleles at 0.05 false discovery rate. Earlier analysis looked at TCR beta V segments, and most were productive about 90% or about 30% of the time. A later analysis found TCR association rates differed by HLA locus, highest for DRB1 and lowest for HLA-C. 87-base-pair reads could not separate some V segments, including TRBV6-2 and TRBV6-3.

13 Jbeta primers and 60 Vbeta primers were used for the PCR. The table came from immunoSEQ multiplex PCR; TCRdb's copy has only in-frame clones and leaves some out. The table has under 200,000 clones, approximately 70% seen once. Of note for this clone: Antigen unknown.

The clonotype was recovered from a woman younger than 30 in good health and CMV-seropositive. The chain employs TRBV27 and TRBJ2-1, with 7 bases that match TRBD2. The sequenced sample was PBMCs. The CDR3 loop reads CASSSSSGRGYEQFF. The CDR3 nucleotides read TGTGCCAGCAGCAGTTCTAGCGGCAGAGGGTATGAGCAGTTCTTC.